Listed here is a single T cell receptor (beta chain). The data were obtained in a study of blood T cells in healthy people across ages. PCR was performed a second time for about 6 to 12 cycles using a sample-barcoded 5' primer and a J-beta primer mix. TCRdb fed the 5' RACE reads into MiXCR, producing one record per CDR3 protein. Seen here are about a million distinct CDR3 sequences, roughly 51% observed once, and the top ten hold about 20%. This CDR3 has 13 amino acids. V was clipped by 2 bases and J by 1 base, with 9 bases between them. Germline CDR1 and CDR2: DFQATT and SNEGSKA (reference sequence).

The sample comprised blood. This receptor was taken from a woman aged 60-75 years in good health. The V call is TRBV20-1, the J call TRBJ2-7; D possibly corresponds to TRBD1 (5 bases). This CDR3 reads CSARIGVSYEQYF. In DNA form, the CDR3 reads TGCAGTGCTAGAATAGGGGTTTCCTACGAGCAGTACTTC.